This T cell receptor beta chain comes out of a study of naive and memory T cell subsets. Two oligonucleotides, mixed equimolar, formed the beta constant-region primer covering TRBC1 and TRBC2. Ligated cDNA was amplified by four rounds of PCR with nested alpha and beta constant-region primers and SP2. Using its own MiXCR run on the UMI-ligation and nested PCR reads, TCRdb lists one record per CDR3 protein. The repertoire holds over 30,000 distinct CDR3 sequences, with around 18% as singletons. From germline, CDR1 is MDHEN and CDR2 SYDVKM. The CDR3 has 16 amino acids. Trimming removed 5 bases from V and 7 bases from J; junction bases left unmatched: 10.

This sequence joins TRBV28 and TRBJ2-5; 13 nucleotides agree with TRBD2. This sequence was found in a human donor in good health. The sequenced sample was effector memory CD4+ T cells from blood. Subset here: effector memory, CD45RA- CD27-. The CDR3 is CASSTQTSGRFATQYF. CDR3 bases: TGTGCCAGCAGTACCCAGACTAGCGGGAGGTTCGCGACCCAGTACTTC.